The clone carrying this T cell receptor (beta chain) has a handful of counts. Its antigen is unknown. CDR1 and CDR2 (germline): SGHDT, YYEEEE. V gave up 0 bases and J gave up 5 bases, with 13 bases separating them. The CDR3 is made up of 15 amino acids. The data derive from a study of identical twins. Overall study findings and caveats: In beta out-of-frame sequences, the excess sharing between twins was weaker.

TCRdb processed the 5' RACE reads anew with MiXCR; each CDR3 protein has one entry. Of fewer than 250,000 distinct CDR3 sequences in the sample, approximately 7.3% were seen once. The same data also contributed to another study, on yellow fever vaccine responses in identical twins.

The chain uses TRBV5-6 and TRBJ2-3; D call uncertain. What was sequenced was CD8+ T cells sorted from blood. This TCR was sampled from a woman under 30 in good health. CDR3 sequence reads: CASSLVADGKDTQYF. CDR3 bases: TGTGCCAGCAGCTTGGTGGCGGATGGGAAAGATACGCAGTATTTT.